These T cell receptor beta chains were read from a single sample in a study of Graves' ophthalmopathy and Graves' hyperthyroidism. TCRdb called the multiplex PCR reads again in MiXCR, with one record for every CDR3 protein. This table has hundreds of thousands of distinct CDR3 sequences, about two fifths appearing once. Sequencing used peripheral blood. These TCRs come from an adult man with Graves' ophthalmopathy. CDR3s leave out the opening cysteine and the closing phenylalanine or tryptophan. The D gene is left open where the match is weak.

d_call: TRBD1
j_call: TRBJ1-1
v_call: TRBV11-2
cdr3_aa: ASSPGGRDEAF

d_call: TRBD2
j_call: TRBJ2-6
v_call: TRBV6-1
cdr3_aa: ASSSGLAGGIKSGANVLT

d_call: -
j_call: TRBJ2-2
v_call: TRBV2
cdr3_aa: ASTAEIVVAGELF

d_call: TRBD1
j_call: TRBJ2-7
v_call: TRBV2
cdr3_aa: AAGTGASYEQY

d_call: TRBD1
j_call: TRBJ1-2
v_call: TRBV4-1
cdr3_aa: ASRQTGVYYGYT

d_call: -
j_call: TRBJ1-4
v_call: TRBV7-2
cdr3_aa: ASSRTTETAYEKLF

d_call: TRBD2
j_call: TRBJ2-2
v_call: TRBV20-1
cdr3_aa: SATGTSSGELF

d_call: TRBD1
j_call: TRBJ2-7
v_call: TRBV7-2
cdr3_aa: ASSSRQGSHEQY

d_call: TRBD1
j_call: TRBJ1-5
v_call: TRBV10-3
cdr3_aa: AIRGQGKGDEH

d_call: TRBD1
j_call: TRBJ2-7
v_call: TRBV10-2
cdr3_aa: ASSESLGQGSSYEQY

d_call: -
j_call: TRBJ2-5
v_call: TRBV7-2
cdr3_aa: ASSLVVGGPETQY

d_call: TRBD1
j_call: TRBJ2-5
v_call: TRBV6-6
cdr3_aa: ASRYRGQETQY

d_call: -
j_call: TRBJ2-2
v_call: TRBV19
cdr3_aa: ASSVAGQSVGELF

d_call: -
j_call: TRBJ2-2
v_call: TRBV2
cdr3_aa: ASSGGASGELF

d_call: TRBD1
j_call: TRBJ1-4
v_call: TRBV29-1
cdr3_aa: SVVATGGGTEKLF

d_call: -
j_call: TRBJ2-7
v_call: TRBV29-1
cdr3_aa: SVEDLRTEQY

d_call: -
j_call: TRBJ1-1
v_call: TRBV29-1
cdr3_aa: SGDGDTEAF

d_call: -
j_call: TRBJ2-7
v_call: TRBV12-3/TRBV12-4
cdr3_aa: ASSSRERSSYEQY

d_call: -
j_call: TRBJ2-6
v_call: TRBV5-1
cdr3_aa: ASSIAGANVLT

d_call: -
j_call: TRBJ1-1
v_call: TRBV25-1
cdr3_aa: ASSEYPGRNTEAF

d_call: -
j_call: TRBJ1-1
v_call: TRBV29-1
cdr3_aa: STWTGGTEAF

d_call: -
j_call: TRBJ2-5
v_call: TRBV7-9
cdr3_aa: ASSQEIDQETQY

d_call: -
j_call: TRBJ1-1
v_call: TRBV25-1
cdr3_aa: ASSETGRPEAF

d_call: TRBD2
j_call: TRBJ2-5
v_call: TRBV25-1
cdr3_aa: ASSGTSHLRETQY

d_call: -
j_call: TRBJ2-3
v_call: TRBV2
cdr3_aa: ASSDMGAGTDTQY

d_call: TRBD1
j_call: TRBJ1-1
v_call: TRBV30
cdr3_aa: AWSGDSYTEAF

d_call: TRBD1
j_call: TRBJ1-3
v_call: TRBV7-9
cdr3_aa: ASSGGQGLSTGNTIY

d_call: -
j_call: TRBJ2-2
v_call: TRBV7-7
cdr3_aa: ASSPVRNTGEPF

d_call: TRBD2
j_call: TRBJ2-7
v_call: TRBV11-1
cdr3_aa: ASSRRGALYEQY

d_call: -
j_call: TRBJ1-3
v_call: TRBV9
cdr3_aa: ASSVRGDTSSGNTIY

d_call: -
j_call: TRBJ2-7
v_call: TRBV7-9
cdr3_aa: ASSIDGSYEQY

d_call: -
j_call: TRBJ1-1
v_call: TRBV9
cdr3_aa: ASSAGTTNTEAF

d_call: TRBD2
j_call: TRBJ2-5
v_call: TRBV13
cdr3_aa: ASTKAGTSGKETQY

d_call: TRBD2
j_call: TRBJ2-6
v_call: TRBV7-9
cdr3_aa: ASSFPTSGANVLT

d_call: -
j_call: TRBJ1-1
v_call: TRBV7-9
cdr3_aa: AVHKQGRDTEAF

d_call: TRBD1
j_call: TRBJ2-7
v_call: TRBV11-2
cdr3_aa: ASSVGTGESEQY

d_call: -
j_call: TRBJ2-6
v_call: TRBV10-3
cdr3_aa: AIKDLT

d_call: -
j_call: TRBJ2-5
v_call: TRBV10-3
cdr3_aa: AISEGPQETQY

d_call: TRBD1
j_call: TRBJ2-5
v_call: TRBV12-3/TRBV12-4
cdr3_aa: ASRARGLETQY